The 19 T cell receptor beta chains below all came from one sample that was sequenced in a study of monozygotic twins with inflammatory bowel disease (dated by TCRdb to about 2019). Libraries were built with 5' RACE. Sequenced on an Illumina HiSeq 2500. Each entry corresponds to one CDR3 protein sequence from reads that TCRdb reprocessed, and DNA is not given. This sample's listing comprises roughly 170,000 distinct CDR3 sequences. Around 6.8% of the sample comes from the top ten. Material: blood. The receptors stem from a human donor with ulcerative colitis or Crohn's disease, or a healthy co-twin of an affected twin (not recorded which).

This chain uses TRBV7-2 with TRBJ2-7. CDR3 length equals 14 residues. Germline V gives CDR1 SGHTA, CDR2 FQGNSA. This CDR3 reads CASSLSGYSYEQYF.

The CDR3: CASSQDPQGQLSGGYTF. This chain links TRBV4-3 with TRBJ1-2; no DNA is available, so the TRBD1 call from TCRdb remains unchecked. Per the germline V gene, CDR1 is LGHNA and CDR2 is YSLEER. The CDR3 contains 17 residues.

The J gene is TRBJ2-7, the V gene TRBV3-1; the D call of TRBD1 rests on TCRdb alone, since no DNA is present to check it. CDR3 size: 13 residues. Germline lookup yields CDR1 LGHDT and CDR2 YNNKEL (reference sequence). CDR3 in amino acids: CASSQEGVYEQYF.

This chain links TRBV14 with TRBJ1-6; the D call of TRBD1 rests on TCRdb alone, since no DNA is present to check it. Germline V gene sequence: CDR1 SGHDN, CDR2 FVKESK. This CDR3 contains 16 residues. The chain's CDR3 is CASSHRQGAFNSPLHF. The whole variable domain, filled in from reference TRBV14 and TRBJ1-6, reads EAGVTQFPSHSVIEKGQTVTLRCDPISGHDNLYWYRRVMGKEIKFLLHFVKESKQDESGMPNNRFLAERTGGTYSTLKVQPAELEDSGVYFCASSHRQGAFNSPLHFGNGTRLTVT.

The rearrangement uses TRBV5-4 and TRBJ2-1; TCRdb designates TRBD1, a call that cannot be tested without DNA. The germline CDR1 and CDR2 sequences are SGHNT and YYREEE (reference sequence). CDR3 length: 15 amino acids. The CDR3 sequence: CASSLKGQGANEQFF.

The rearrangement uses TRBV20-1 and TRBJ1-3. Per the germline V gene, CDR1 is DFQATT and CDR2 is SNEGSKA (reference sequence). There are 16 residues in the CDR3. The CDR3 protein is CSASSARRISGNTIYF.

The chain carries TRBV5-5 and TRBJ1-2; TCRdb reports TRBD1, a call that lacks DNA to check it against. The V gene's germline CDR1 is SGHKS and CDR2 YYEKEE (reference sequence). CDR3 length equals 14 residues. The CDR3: CASSLGQVNYGYTF. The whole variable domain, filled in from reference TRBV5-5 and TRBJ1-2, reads DAGVTQSPTHLIKTRGQQVTLRCSPISGHKSVSWYQQVLGQGPQFIFQYYEKEERGRGNFPDRFSARQFPNYSSELNVNALLLGDSALYLCASSLGQVNYGYTFGSGTRLTVV.

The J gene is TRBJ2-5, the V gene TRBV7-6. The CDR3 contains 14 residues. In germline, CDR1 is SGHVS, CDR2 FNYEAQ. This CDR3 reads CASSLGDITRTQYF. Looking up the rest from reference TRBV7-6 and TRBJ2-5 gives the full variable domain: GAGVSQSPRYKVTKRGQDVALRCDPISGHVSLYWYRQALGQGPEFLTYFNYEAQQDKSGLPNDRFSAERPEGSISTLTIQRTEQRDSAMYRCASSLGDITRTQYFGPGTRLLVL.

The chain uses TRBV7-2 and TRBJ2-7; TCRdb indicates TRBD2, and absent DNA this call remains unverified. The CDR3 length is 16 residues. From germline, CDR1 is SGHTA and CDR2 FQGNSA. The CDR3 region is CASSRVATTSSYEQYF. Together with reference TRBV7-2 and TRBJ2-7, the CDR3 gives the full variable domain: GAGVSQSPSNKVTEKGKDVELRCDPISGHTALYWYRQSLGQGLEFLIYFQGNSAPDKSGLPSDRFSAERTGGSVSTLTIQRTQQEDSAVYLCASSRVATTSSYEQYFGPGTRLTVT.

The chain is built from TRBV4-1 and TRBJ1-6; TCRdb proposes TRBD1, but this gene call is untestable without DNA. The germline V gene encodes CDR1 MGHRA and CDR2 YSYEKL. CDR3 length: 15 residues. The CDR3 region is CASSQDRGYNSPLHF.

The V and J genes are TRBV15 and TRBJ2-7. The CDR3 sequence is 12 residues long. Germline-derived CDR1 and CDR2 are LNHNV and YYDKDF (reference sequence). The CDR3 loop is CATSGQTYEQYF.

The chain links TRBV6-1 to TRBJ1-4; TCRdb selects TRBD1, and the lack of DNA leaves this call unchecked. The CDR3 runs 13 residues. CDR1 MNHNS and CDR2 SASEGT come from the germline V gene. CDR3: CATRQGAGEKLFF.

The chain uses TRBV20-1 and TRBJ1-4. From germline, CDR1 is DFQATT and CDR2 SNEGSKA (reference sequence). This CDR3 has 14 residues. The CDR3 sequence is CSARDPNRGEKLFF.

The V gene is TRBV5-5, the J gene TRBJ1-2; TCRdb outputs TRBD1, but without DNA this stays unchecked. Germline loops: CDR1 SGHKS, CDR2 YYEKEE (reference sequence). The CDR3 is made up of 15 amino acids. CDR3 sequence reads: CASSLGTGLDYGYTF.

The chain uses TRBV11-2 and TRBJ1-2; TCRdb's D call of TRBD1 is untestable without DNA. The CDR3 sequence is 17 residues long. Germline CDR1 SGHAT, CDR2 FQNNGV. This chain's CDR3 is CASSLDGGTGRHYGYTF.

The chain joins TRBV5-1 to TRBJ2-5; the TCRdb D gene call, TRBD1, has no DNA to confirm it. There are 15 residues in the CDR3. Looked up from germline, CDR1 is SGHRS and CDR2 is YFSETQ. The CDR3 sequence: CASSLPRQGGETQYF.

The CDR3 region is CATSDPGREQFF. The chain recombines TRBV24-1 with TRBJ2-1; TCRdb's D call, TRBD1, is unchecked because there is no DNA. Germline V gene sequence: CDR1 KGHDR, CDR2 SFDVKD. The CDR3 sequence is 12 residues long.

The CDR3 protein is CASGLRTANTEAFF. The chain has TRBV2 and TRBJ1-1; without DNA, the TCRdb call of TRBD1 cannot be checked. The germline gives CDR1 SNHLY, CDR2 FYNNEI. This CDR3 comprises 14 residues.

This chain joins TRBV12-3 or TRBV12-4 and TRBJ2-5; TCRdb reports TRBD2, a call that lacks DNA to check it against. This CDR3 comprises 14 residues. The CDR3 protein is CASSSARGEETQYF.